This is a list of T cell receptor beta chains from one sample in a study of T cell responses to AZD1222 COVID-19 vaccine. Profiled with immunoSEQ multiplex PCR; TCRdb holds only in-frame clones, not every one. Of just under 90,000 clones in the sample, around 91% were seen once. The specimen comprised peripheral blood, sampled 28 days after the second AZD1222 dose. The source is an adult who received the AZD1222 COVID-19 vaccine. Each CDR3 is given with its conserved first and last residue. A D gene is named only where the DNA matches it firmly. Part of the rows lack a size; the others show once, few, many or a class for expanded clones.

clone size	V gene	D gene	J gene	CDR3 protein	CDR3 DNA
-	TRBV7-6	-	TRBJ1-2	CASSPGVGDYGYTF	TGTGCCAGCAGCCCGGGGGTAGGGGACTATGGCTACACCTTC
-	TRBV19	-	TRBJ1-5	CANKTNPPRPQHF	TGTGCCAACAAAACCAACCCCCCTCGGCCCCAGCATTTT
-	TRBV14	-	TRBJ1-2	CASSQVQGSGYTF	TGTGCCAGCAGCCAAGTTCAGGGAAGTGGCTACACCTTC
-	TRBV9	TRBD1	TRBJ1-4	CASSPGQLNEKLFF	TGTGCCAGCAGCCCGGGACAGCTTAATGAAAAACTGTTTTTT
-	TRBV5-5	-	TRBJ1-1	CASSLATKTEAFF	TGTGCCAGCAGCTTGGCCACAAAAACTGAAGCTTTCTTT
-	TRBV6-6	-	TRBJ1-1	CASKGSQGRLDTEAFF	TGTGCCAGCAAGGGTTCCCAGGGGAGGTTAGACACTGAAGCTTTCTTT
-	TRBV9	-	TRBJ2-7	CASSVATDAGEQYF	TGTGCCAGCAGCGTAGCGACAGATGCGGGCGAGCAGTACTTC
-	TRBV5-4	-	TRBJ1-2	CASSSGPYGYTF	TGTGCCAGCAGCTCTGGACCCTATGGCTACACCTTC
-	TRBV11-3	-	TRBJ1-4	CASSLRGTTNEKLFF	TGTGCCAGCAGCCTACGGGGGACCACTAATGAAAAACTGTTTTTT
-	TRBV2	-	TRBJ2-7	CASILGPLGSEQYF	TGTGCCAGCATACTGGGACCTCTGGGATCCGAGCAGTACTTC
few	TRBV19	TRBD1	TRBJ2-2	CASSNRGSNTGELFF	TGTGCCAGTAGTAACAGGGGCTCGAACACCGGGGAGCTGTTTTTT
-	TRBV30	-	TRBJ1-6	CAWSPGTPVSPLHF	TGTGCCTGGAGTCCCGGGACTCCTGTTTCACCCCTCCACTTT
-	TRBV29-1	-	TRBJ1-2	CSVAGSGLGYTF	TGCAGCGTTGCGGGGTCAGGGTTGGGCTACACCTTC
-	TRBV5-1	-	TRBJ1-3	CASSLATGQPNSGNTIYF	TGCGCCAGCAGCTTGGCCACCGGCCAACCCAACTCTGGAAACACCATATATTTT
-	TRBV11-2	TRBD1	TRBJ1-1	CASSSILTGDTEAFF	TGTGCCAGCAGCTCGATTCTAACAGGGGACACTGAAGCTTTCTTT
-	TRBV11-1	-	TRBJ2-2	CASSFPGFYGGELFF	TGTGCCAGCAGCTTCCCAGGGTTTTATGGCGGGGAGCTGTTTTTT
-	TRBV14	-	TRBJ2-1	CASSQELRGSEQFF	TGTGCCAGCAGCCAAGAGTTAAGGGGCAGTGAGCAGTTCTTC
-	TRBV5-5	-	TRBJ1-5	CASSLVLHQPQHF	TGTGCCAGCAGCTTGGTCCTCCATCAGCCCCAGCATTTT
-	TRBV9	TRBD1	TRBJ1-4	CASSILGQGGEKLFF	TGTGCCAGCAGCATTCTGGGACAGGGTGGTGAAAAACTGTTTTTT
-	TRBV7-8	-	TRBJ1-3	CASSPTGKEGNTIYF	TGTGCCAGCAGTCCCACAGGGAAGGAAGGAAACACCATATATTTT
-	TRBV4-2	-	TRBJ1-2	CASSRGSTNYGYTF	TGTGCCAGCAGCCGAGGTTCGACTAACTATGGCTACACCTTC
once	TRBV19	-	TRBJ1-6	CASSMNPNNSPLHF	TGTGCCAGTAGTATGAACCCAAATAATTCACCCCTCCACTTT
-	TRBV7-9	TRBD1	TRBJ1-2	CASSTRDSYYGYTF	TGTGCCAGCAGCACGCGGGACAGTTACTATGGCTACACCTTC
-	TRBV7-9	-	TRBJ1-1	CASSLGDFEAFF	TGTGCCAGCAGCTTGGGCGACTTTGAAGCTTTCTTT
-	TRBV7-2	TRBD1	TRBJ1-1	CASSLLTTGDTEAFF	TGTGCCAGCAGCTTATTAACAACAGGGGACACTGAAGCTTTCTTT
-	TRBV7-3	TRBD2	TRBJ2-2	CASSPTLALNTGELFF	TGTGCCAGCAGCCCTACACTAGCGTTGAACACCGGGGAGCTGTTTTTT
-	TRBV9	-	TRBJ1-1	CASSVEGAANTEAFF	TGTGCCAGCAGCGTAGAAGGGGCGGCGAACACTGAAGCTTTCTTT
-	TRBV11-2	TRBD2	TRBJ2-3	CASSWTSGGGDTQYF	TGTGCCAGCAGCTGGACTAGCGGGGGGGGAGATACGCAGTATTTT
-	TRBV7-9	TRBD1	TRBJ2-2	CASSPGTGDTGELFF	TGTGCCAGCAGCCCCGGGACAGGGGACACCGGGGAGCTGTTTTTT
-	TRBV2	-	TRBJ1-6	CASSEALPKWGADSPLHF	TGTGCCAGCAGTGAAGCGCTTCCGAAGTGGGGTGCGGATTCACCCCTCCACTTT
-	TRBV5-8	-	TRBJ1-2	CASSLYNRLVNGYTF	TGTGCCAGCAGCTTGTATAACCGGTTAGTGAATGGCTACACCTTC
-	TRBV5-6	-	TRBJ1-2	CASSVTPTQNYGYTF	TGTGCCAGCAGTGTAACCCCAACTCAAAACTATGGCTACACCTTC
-	TRBV6-5	TRBD2	TRBJ2-3	CASLPGLAGGDTQYF	TGTGCCAGCCTTCCGGGACTAGCGGGGGGGGATACGCAGTATTTT
once	TRBV6-5	TRBD1	TRBJ1-1	CASKRQGNTEAFF	TGTGCCAGCAAAAGACAGGGAAACACTGAAGCTTTCTTT
few	TRBV9	-	TRBJ2-1	CASSSYPTEVEQFF	TGTGCCAGCAGCTCCTACCCCACAGAGGTTGAGCAGTTCTTC
-	TRBV27	-	TRBJ1-4	CASSSDRQGNEKLFF	TGTGCCAGCAGTTCCGACAGGCAGGGTAATGAAAAACTGTTTTTT
-	TRBV2	-	TRBJ2-6	CASSVFRVTGIGSGANVLTF	TGTGCCAGCAGTGTTTTTCGGGTTACAGGGATTGGCTCTGGGGCCAACGTCCTGACTTTC
-	TRBV5-1	TRBD2	TRBJ2-1	CASSLLVAGIEGNEQFF	TGCGCCAGCAGCTTGTTGGTAGCGGGGATCGAGGGGAATGAGCAGTTCTTC
-	TRBV5-1	-	TRBJ1-1	CASSLANSEAFF	TGCGCCAGCAGCTTGGCCAATAGTGAAGCTTTCTTT
-	TRBV14	-	TRBJ1-1	CASSQDWGRLNTEAFF	TGTGCCAGCAGCCAAGATTGGGGCAGGCTGAACACTGAAGCTTTCTTT
few	TRBV25-1	-	TRBJ2-3	CASSDPTSTDTQYF	TGTGCCAGCAGTGACCCCACCTCCACAGATACGCAGTATTTT
-	TRBV4-1	TRBD1	TRBJ1-1	CASSQVNGDRVAFF	TGCGCCAGCAGCCAAGTAAATGGGGACAGAGTCGCTTTCTTT
-	TRBV6-6	-	TRBJ1-5	CASRGDVGVNQPQHF	TGTGCCAGCAGAGGGGACGTCGGGGTCAATCAGCCCCAGCATTTT
-	TRBV2	TRBD1	TRBJ1-1	CASSETGEPEAFF	TGTGCCAGCAGTGAGACAGGGGAGCCTGAAGCTTTCTTT
-	TRBV19	-	TRBJ1-1	CATDGNTEAFF	TGTGCCACCGACGGGAACACTGAAGCTTTCTTT
-	TRBV11-3	TRBD1	TRBJ1-6	CASQSVMTGGDSPLHF	TGTGCCAGCCAAAGTGTAATGACAGGGGGAGATTCACCCCTCCACTTT
-	TRBV30	TRBD1	TRBJ2-7	CAWKGQGASSHEQYF	TGTGCCTGGAAGGGACAGGGGGCCTCTAGCCACGAGCAGTACTTC
-	TRBV4-3	TRBD1	TRBJ1-1	CASSQTGTAHPFF	TGCGCCAGCAGCCAGACTGGGACAGCACACCCTTTCTTT
-	TRBV24-1	-	TRBJ1-5	CATSDSNRAGRQPQHF	TGTGCCACCAGTGACTCCAACCGAGCGGGACGTCAGCCCCAGCATTTT
few	TRBV4-2	-	TRBJ2-7	CASSQDRARREQYF	TGTGCCAGCAGCCAAGATCGGGCCCGACGCGAGCAGTACTTC
-	TRBV10-1	-	TRBJ1-1	CASSDLGAEAFF	TGCGCCAGCAGTGATCTCGGGGCTGAAGCTTTCTTT
-	TRBV27	-	TRBJ2-1	CASSSRGMVVSEQFF	TGTGCCAGCAGTTCCAGGGGAATGGTCGTAAGTGAGCAGTTCTTC
-	TRBV18	TRBD1	TRBJ1-5	CASSRETGGGNQPQHF	TGTGCCAGCTCACGTGAAACAGGGGGCGGCAATCAGCCCCAGCATTTT